These 29 T cell receptor beta chains originate from one sample sequenced in a study of blood T cell repertoires in COVID-19 (dated by TCRdb to about 2020). Library preparation was by the immunoSEQ multiplex PCR assay. TCRdb mirrors the immuneACCESS table, restricted to in-frame sequences. Some clones are absent from its copies; in checked studies, under half trace to an unresolved V gene, and the reason for the others is unknown. The sample data list 150,000 or so clones, and 70% to 80% of these were observed just once. The ten biggest clones cover around 4.8% of the sample. Material: peripheral blood. All receptors come from a woman of 80 years or more with active or convalescent COVID-19.

The gene calls are TRBV18 and TRBJ1-2, with TRBD1 matching 7 bases. CDR3 length: 14 residues. Germline V CDR1 and CDR2: KGHSH, LQKENI. J lost 1 base, V lost 5 bases, and 4 bases had no gene match. The CDR3 nucleotides are TGTGCCAGCTCATCGGGACAGAGTAACTATGGCTACACCTTC. This translates into CASSSGQSNYGYTF. The full variable domain, with the rest looked up from reference TRBV18 and TRBJ1-2, is NAGVMQNPRHLVRRRGQEARLRCSPMKGHSHVYWYRQLPEEGLKFMVYLQKENIIDESGMPKERFSAEFPKEGPSILRIQQVVRGDSAAYFCASSSGQSNYGYTFGSGTRLTVV.

V and J are TRBV5-1 and TRBJ2-7, with 7 bases identical to TRBD1. The CDR3 is 14 residues long. V gave up 4 bases and J gave up 1 base; unmatched junction bases: 5. Germline-derived CDR1 and CDR2 are SGHRS and YFSETQ. The CDR3 is CASSPGQRSYEQYF. The CDR3 DNA is TGCGCCAGCAGCCCGGGACAGAGATCCTACGAGCAGTACTTC.

The chain carries TRBV3-1 (or the pseudogene TRBV3-2) and TRBJ1-1; perhaps TRBD1 as D (5 bases). Trimming shortened V by 3 bases and J by 0 bases, and 20 bases separated the two germline ends. The germline gives CDR1 LGHDT, CDR2 YNNKEL (reference sequence). This CDR3 is built from 18 residues. The CDR3 bases are TGTGCCAGCAGCCAGATCCAGGGTCCATCTTTAATGAACACTGAAGCTTTCTTT. Its translation is CASSQIQGPSLMNTEAFF.

The chain links TRBV9 to TRBJ2-3; D gene ambiguous. CDR3 length: 14 amino acids. Trimming left V 4 bases short and J 3 bases short, with 12 bases between. Germline V gene sequence: CDR1 SGDLS, CDR2 YYNGEE. In DNA form, the CDR3 reads TGTGCCAGCAGCCCCCAGATACAGACAGATACGCAGTATTTT. It translates to CASSPQIQTDTQYF.

The rearrangement uses TRBV7-8 and TRBJ2-1; no definite D call. From germline, CDR1 is SGHVS and CDR2 FQNEAQ. V dropped 2 bases and J dropped 0 bases, with 5 bases sitting between them. The length of the CDR3 is 14 residues. The CDR3 DNA follows: TGTGCCAGCAGCTTAATTAGCTCCTACAATGAGCAGTTCTTC. The encoded protein is CASSLISSYNEQFF.

In its sample, this clone was seen once. Relative to the germline gene, one junction end is altered; a read error may explain this. J is TRBJ2-7 and V is TRBV28; 7 bases agree with TRBD1. Per germline, CDR1 MDHEN and CDR2 SYDVKM. This CDR3 spans 14 amino acids. The DNA for the CDR3 is TGTGCCAGCAGGACCATAGGGGGCTCCTCCGAGCAGTACTTC. This translates into CASRTIGGSSEQYF. Full variable domain (rest looked up from reference TRBV28 and TRBJ2-7): DVKVTQSSRYLVKRTGEKVFLECVQDMDHENMFWYRQDPGLGLRLIYFSYDVKMKEKGDIPEGYSVSREKKERFSLILESASTNQTSMYLCASRTIGGSSEQYFGPGTRLTVT.

J is TRBJ2-5 and V is TRBV9, with 9 bases fitting TRBD1. Germline CDR1 reads SGDLS; CDR2 reads YYNGEE. This CDR3 spans 15 amino acids. Unmatched junction bases numbered 7, after V lost 3 bases and J lost 4 bases. As DNA, the CDR3 is TGTGCCAGCAGCGGGGTGGGACAGGGAGGAGAGACCCAGTACTTC. It translates to CASSGVGQGGETQYF.

V is TRBV5-1 and J is TRBJ2-5; D possibly corresponds to TRBD1 (6 bases). Germline CDR1 reads SGHRS; CDR2 reads YFSETQ. Deletions cut 7 bases from V and 4 bases from J, with 17 bases between. The CDR3 runs 14 residues. Here the CDR3 DNA reads TGCGCCAGCCTTAAGGGGGATCCGGGAGAGACCCAGTACTTC. This codes for CASLKGDPGETQYF. The complete variable domain, with remaining parts taken from reference TRBV5-1 and TRBJ2-5, reads KAGVTQTPRYLIKTRGQQVTLSCSPISGHRSVSWYQQTPGQGLQFLFEYFSETQRNKGNFPGRFSGRQFSNSRSEMNVSTLELGDSALYLCASLKGDPGETQYFGPGTRLLVL.

The chain joins TRBV5-5 to TRBJ1-2; D is unresolved. The V end was cut by 0 bases, the J end by 8 bases, with 14 bases between. The CDR3 is 14 amino acids. Germline values: CDR1 SGHKS, CDR2 YYEKEE (reference sequence). The chain's CDR3 is CASSLVGSLRGYTF. DNA of the CDR3: TGTGCCAGCAGCTTGGTAGGGAGTCTTAGGGGCTACACCTTC. The whole variable domain, remainder taken from reference TRBV5-5 and TRBJ1-2, is DAGVTQSPTHLIKTRGQQVTLRCSPISGHKSVSWYQQVLGQGPQFIFQYYEKEERGRGNFPDRFSARQFPNYSSELNVNALLLGDSALYLCASSLVGSLRGYTFGSGTRLTVV.

A note on this clone: The junction departs from the called germline gene at one end, perhaps through a read error. The chain has TRBV6-1 and TRBJ1-2; D is unresolved. Germline-derived CDR1 and CDR2 are MNHNS and SASEGT. The CDR3 covers 12 residues. As DNA, the CDR3 is TGTGCCAGCAGTGAAGTAGGGCCTGCTAGCCCCTTC. It specifies CASSEVGPASPF.

V gene TRBV10-2 combines with J gene TRBJ1-4, with 10 bases identical to TRBD1. Trimming at V came to 6 bases and at J to 6 bases, leaving 4 bases not matched to a gene. Germline V gene data show CDR1 as WSHSY and CDR2 as SAAADI. The CDR3 covers 14 residues. The CDR3 is CASSDRGQHEKLFF. The CDR3 coding sequence is TGCGCCAGCAGCGACAGGGGGCAACATGAAAAACTGTTTTTT.

There are a few counts of this clone. This rearrangement joins TRBV5-1 to TRBJ1-6; possible D gene TRBD1, 6 bases. V was pared by 6 bases and J by 11 bases, with 21 bases between. This CDR3 region has 15 residues. The V gene's germline CDR1 is SGHRS and CDR2 YFSETQ. The chain's CDR3 is CASTPQQGSRPPLHF. DNA for the CDR3: TGCGCCAGCACCCCCCAACAGGGATCCAGGCCACCCCTCCACTTT. The full variable domain, completed using reference TRBV5-1 and TRBJ1-6, is KAGVTQTPRYLIKTRGQQVTLSCSPISGHRSVSWYQQTPGQGLQFLFEYFSETQRNKGNFPGRFSGRQFSNSRSEMNVSTLELGDSALYLCASTPQQGSRPPLHFGNGTRLTVT.

The J gene is TRBJ2-1, the V gene TRBV15; 14 nucleotides line up with TRBD2. Germline values: CDR1 LNHNV, CDR2 YYDKDF (reference sequence). The CDR3 length is 17 residues. Unmatched junction bases numbered 6, after V lost 0 bases and J lost 8 bases. The CDR3: CATSREGLAGGLDEQFF. The CDR3 nucleotides are TGTGCCACCAGCAGAGAAGGACTAGCGGGGGGTTTGGATGAGCAGTTCTTC.

This clone was seen more than once but under ten times. The V and J genes are TRBV28 and TRBJ1-1, with D maybe TRBD1 (5 bases). The CDR3 is made up of 16 amino acids. V was cut by 4 bases and J by 0 bases, with 15 bases left in between. Germline V gives CDR1 MDHEN, CDR2 SYDVKM. The CDR3 DNA follows: TGTGCCAGCAGTTCCCGGGGCGGGGGGTTGAACACTGAAGCTTTCTTT. Amino acid sequence: CASSSRGGGLNTEAFF.

V and J are TRBV6-5 and TRBJ1-1; D call uncertain. Between the trimmed V and J ends, which lost 8 bases and 4 bases, there was a span of 17 bases. CDR3 length: 14 residues. The germline V gene encodes CDR1 MNHEY and CDR2 SVGAGI. As DNA, the CDR3 is TGTGCCAGCCTGACCTCGGGGATGGGCACTGAAGCTTTCTTT. It codes for CASLTSGMGTEAFF.

The chain's CDR3 is CAWSTQGGTEAFF. CDR3 DNA: TGTGCCTGGAGTACTCAGGGAGGTACTGAAGCTTTCTTT. The chain uses TRBV30 and TRBJ1-1; D might be TRBD1 (5 bases). Looked up from germline, CDR1 is GTSNPN and CDR2 is SVGIG (reference sequence). V dropped 2 bases and J dropped 5 bases, with 12 bases sitting between them. This CDR3 is 13 amino acids long.

This chain connects TRBV19 to TRBJ1-5; 7 bases are shared with TRBD1. After removal of 8 bases from V and 3 bases from J, the junction contained 13 bases not matched to a gene. The CDR3 runs to 16 residues. CDR1 and CDR2 from the germline V gene are LNHDA and SQIVND (reference sequence). CDR3 residues: CASLGQHYYSNQPQHF. CDR3 DNA: TGTGCCAGTTTGGGACAGCATTACTATTCCAATCAGCCCCAGCATTTT.

The rearrangement links TRBV27 to TRBJ1-2; D might be TRBD1 (6 bases). Germline V gene lookup returns CDR1 MNHEY and CDR2 SMNVEV (reference sequence). CDR3 length: 14 amino acids. Trimming left V 8 bases short and J 5 bases short, with 18 bases between. Here the CDR3 DNA reads TGTGCCAGCCTCCCGCGGGGGGGCGGGTATGGCTACACCTTC. Its translation is CASLPRGGGYGYTF.

In DNA, the CDR3 is TGTGCCAGCAGCTTGGTAGGCAGGGGGCATCGTGATAATGAAAAACTGTTTTTT. It encodes CASSLVGRGHRDNEKLFF. The genes are TRBV5-4 and TRBJ1-4; TRBD1 agrees at 8 bases. Germline V lookup: CDR1 SGHNT, CDR2 YYREEE (reference sequence). V gave up 0 bases and J gave up 4 bases; unmatched junction bases: 11. CDR3 length: 18 amino acids.

V gene TRBV3-1 (or the pseudogene TRBV3-2) combines with J gene TRBJ1-1; D gene ambiguous. There are 14 residues in the CDR3. V was shortened by 4 bases and J by 1 base, with 10 bases between the two germline ends. Germline V gene lookup returns CDR1 LGHDT and CDR2 YNNKEL (reference sequence). CDR3 sequence: CASSLSTGNTEAFF. The CDR3 region has the DNA TGTGCCAGCAGCCTAAGTACGGGGAACACTGAAGCTTTCTTT.

The chain is built from TRBV9 and TRBJ1-2; 8 bases agree with TRBD1. Per germline, CDR1 SGDLS and CDR2 YYNGEE. CDR3 size: 16 residues. V shed 3 bases and J 5 bases; nucleotides not matched to a gene: 12. CDR3 coding DNA: TGTGCCAGCAGCGAAGACAGGGGATCCCCCTTTTATGGCTACACCTTC. It encodes CASSEDRGSPFYGYTF.

The chain carries TRBV12-3 or TRBV12-4 and TRBJ1-1, with a possible D match to TRBD1 (6 bases). This CDR3 contains 13 residues. The V end was cut by 7 bases, the J end by 6 bases, with 15 bases between. As DNA, the CDR3 is TGTGCCAGCACCCGTAAACAGGGTGCTGAAGCTTTCTTT. Translation: CASTRKQGAEAFF.

The chain has TRBV6-6 and TRBJ1-5, with D tentatively TRBD1 (5 bases). Trimming cost V 6 bases and J 0 bases, with 12 bases left between them. The CDR3 is 15 amino acids. From germline, CDR1 is MNHNY and CDR2 SVGAGI (reference sequence). The CDR3 nucleotides read TGTGCCAGCAGAACGGGGACTTATAGCAATCAGCCCCAGCATTTT. Amino acid sequence: CASRTGTYSNQPQHF.

The V gene is TRBV3-1 (or the pseudogene TRBV3-2), the J gene TRBJ2-4; 13 positions agree with TRBD2. The CDR3 sequence is 19 residues long. Trimming removed 0 bases from V and 2 bases from J; junction bases left unmatched: 7. CDR1 and CDR2 from the germline V gene are LGHDT and YNNKEL (reference sequence). The CDR3 is CASSQDWRLAGGSKNIQYF. In nucleotides, the CDR3 is TGTGCCAGCAGCCAAGATTGGCGACTAGCGGGGGGCTCCAAAAACATTCAGTACTTC.

This chain uses TRBV28 with TRBJ1-1, with 7 bases fitting TRBD1. Germline V gene data show CDR1 as MDHEN and CDR2 as SYDVKM. The V gene end was trimmed by 5 bases and the J gene end by 1 base; junction bases not matched to a gene: 4. CDR3 length equals 14 residues. CDR3 loop: CASSPGQQNTEAFF. CDR3 nucleotides: TGTGCCAGCAGTCCGGGACAGCAGAACACTGAAGCTTTCTTT.

The rearrangement uses TRBV7-3 and TRBJ1-1, with D possibly TRBD1 on 6 matching bases. V was clipped by 6 bases and J by 1 base, with 12 bases between them. Germline loops: CDR1 SGHTA, CDR2 FQGTGA. This CDR3 has 14 residues. The CDR3 DNA is TGTGCCAGCAGGGAATCCAGGGGGAACACTGAAGCTTTCTTT. Its translation is CASRESRGNTEAFF.

The chain employs TRBV4-1 and TRBJ1-3, with TRBD1 matching 9 bases. The V gene's germline CDR1 is MGHRA and CDR2 YSYEKL. This CDR3 comprises 17 residues. With 0 bases clipped from V and 4 bases from J, the junction kept 7 bases outside the gene matches. CDR3 in amino acids: CASSQETGTGRGNTIYF. Written as DNA, the CDR3 is TGCGCCAGCAGCCAAGAAACCGGGACAGGGAGGGGAAACACCATATATTTT.

The chain uses TRBV30 and TRBJ1-1; 8 nucleotides agree with TRBD1. The V segment lost 8 bases and the J segment 4 bases; nucleotides outside the gene matches: 9. The germline V gene encodes CDR1 GTSNPN and CDR2 SVGIG (reference sequence). The CDR3 loop spans 13 amino acids. CDR3 sequence (DNA): TGTGCCGCCAACAGGGGGTCGGGCACTGAAGCTTTCTTT. It codes for CAANRGSGTEAFF. Filled out from reference TRBV30 and TRBJ1-1, the complete variable domain reads SQTIHQWPATLVQPVGSPLSLECTVEGTSNPNLYWYRQAAGRGLQLLFYSVGIGQISSEVPQNLSASRPQDRQFILSSKKLLLSDSGFYLCAANRGSGTEAFFGQGTRLTVV.

V gene TRBV30 combines with J gene TRBJ1-2, with 9 bases fitting TRBD1. The CDR3 totals 17 residues. Germline V gene sequence: CDR1 GTSNPN, CDR2 SVGIG (reference sequence). V shed 2 bases, J shed 4 bases, and the junction held 14 bases outside the gene matches. The CDR3 reads CAWSPADRQGVLYGYTF. The CDR3 bases are TGTGCCTGGAGTCCCGCGGATCGACAGGGGGTACTCTATGGCTACACCTTC.